These T cell receptor beta chains were read from a single sample in a study of blood T cells in healthy people across ages. Via MiXCR, TCRdb re-called the 5' RACE reads, giving one row per CDR3 protein. The sample yields 650,000 to 700,000 distinct CDR3 sequences, 52% seen once. Sequencing used blood. These receptors all stem from a woman older than 75 in good health. Each CDR3 is given with its conserved first and last residue. Each record gives: CDR3 protein, CDR3 DNA, clone size, J gene, CDR3 length, D gene, V gene. A D gene is named only where the DNA matches it firmly. Clone size is stated in some rows and not others, as once, few, many or a class when expanded.

CDR3: CSARDPRATGEQYF
DNA: TGCAGTGCTAGAGATCCCCGGGCCACCGGCGAGCAGTACTTC
size: NA
J: TRBJ2-7
length: 14
D: NA
V: TRBV20-1

CDR3: CASSRGGGLARNEQFF
DNA: TGCGCCAGCAGTCGGGGTGGGGGACTAGCGAGGAATGAGCAGTTCTTC
size: many
J: TRBJ2-1
length: 16
D: TRBD2
V: TRBV4-1

CDR3: CASNPAYNTGELFF
DNA: TGCGCCAGCAACCCGGCCTACAACACCGGGGAGCTGTTTTTT
size: NA
J: TRBJ2-2
length: 14
D: NA
V: TRBV5-1

CDR3: CASSPLGAGSTDTQYF
DNA: TGCGCCAGCAGCCCCTTGGGCGCGGGGAGCACAGATACGCAGTATTTT
size: many
J: TRBJ2-3
length: 16
D: NA
V: TRBV5-1

CDR3: CASKTSGDNEQFF
DNA: TGTGCCAGCAAGACTAGCGGGGACAATGAGCAGTTCTTC
size: NA
J: TRBJ2-1
length: 13
D: TRBD2
V: TRBV2

CDR3: CASRPPREEATGELFF
DNA: TGTGCCAGCAGGCCTCCGAGGGAGGAGGCCACCGGGGAGCTGTTTTTT
size: NA
J: TRBJ2-2
length: 16
D: NA
V: TRBV7-9

CDR3: CASSDRRDNEQFF
DNA: TGTGCCAGCAGTGATAGGAGGGATAATGAGCAGTTCTTC
size: many
J: TRBJ2-1
length: 13
D: NA
V: TRBV25-1

CDR3: CSVEDPGTYEQYF
DNA: TGCAGCGTTGAAGATCCGGGGACCTACGAGCAGTACTTC
size: few
J: TRBJ2-7
length: 13
D: NA
V: TRBV29-1

CDR3: CASSLALAGAGAYEQYF
DNA: TGTGCCAGCAGCTTAGCACTAGCGGGAGCTGGGGCTTACGAGCAGTACTTC
size: few
J: TRBJ2-7
length: 17
D: TRBD2
V: TRBV13

CDR3: CSAHQGRQFF
DNA: TGCAGTGCCCACCAGGGTAGGCAGTTCTTC
size: many
J: TRBJ2-1
length: 10
D: NA
V: TRBV20-1

CDR3: CSAAGGYQETQYF
DNA: TGCAGTGCCGCTGGGGGGTACCAAGAGACCCAGTACTTC
size: NA
J: TRBJ2-5
length: 13
D: NA
V: TRBV20-1